The 23 T cell receptor beta chains below all came from one sample that was sequenced in a study of Ad26.COV2.S vaccination and SARS-CoV-2 variants. Assay used: immunoSEQ multiplex PCR; TCRdb lists only in-frame clones, some missing. The sample gives around 350,000 clones, about 85% of which show up once; roughly 3.3% is in the top ten. Treatment here: roughly 18 received Ad26.COV2.S at low or high dose, single or two shots; about 5 received placebo; per-sample allocation not given. Specimen acquisition occurred on day 63 following the initial vaccine or placebo injection. The starting material was peripheral blood, obtained in a trial of Ad26.COV2.S vaccine versus placebo. Receptors were obtained from a person aged 18 to 59 who received the Ad26.COV2.S COVID-19 vaccine or a placebo.

The rearrangement links TRBV18 to TRBJ1-6, with 8 bases matching TRBD1. Looked up from germline, CDR1 is KGHSH and CDR2 is LQKENI. J gave up 9 bases and V 0 bases, and 4 bases lay outside the gene matches. CDR3 length: 15 amino acids. The CDR3 sequence is CASSPPDRGSSPLHF. In DNA form, the CDR3 reads TGTGCCAGCTCACCACCCGACAGGGGAAGTTCACCCCTCCACTTT.

The chain joins TRBV13 to TRBJ1-1; no clear D gene. The CDR3 has 13 residues. Trimming took 2 bases from V and 1 from J, leaving 5 bases between them. The germline V gene encodes CDR1 PRHDT and CDR2 FYEKMQ (reference sequence). CDR3 bases: TGTGCCAGCAGCTTACCAGGGAACACTGAAGCTTTCTTT. Translated, it gives CASSLPGNTEAFF.

The V and J genes are TRBV5-1 and TRBJ1-1, with a possible D match to TRBD1 (5 bases). The V end was cut by 3 bases, the J end by 0 bases, with 15 bases between. This CDR3 region has 16 residues. The germline CDR1 and CDR2 sequences are SGHRS and YFSETQ. CDR3 in DNA: TGCGCCAGCAGCTGGAGGGACGGGAGGATGAACACTGAAGCTTTCTTT. Translated: CASSWRDGRMNTEAFF.

The CDR3 here is CASSLSMRNTGELFF. CDR3 DNA sequence: TGTGCCAGCAGCCTCTCTATGCGGAACACCGGGGAGCTGTTTTTT. The chain is built from TRBV7-2 and TRBJ2-2; D is undetermined. V was trimmed by 5 bases and J by 1 base, leaving 11 bases between them. The length of the CDR3 is 15 residues. Germline values: CDR1 SGHTA, CDR2 FQGNSA.

The V gene is TRBV11-2, the J gene TRBJ1-1; D might be TRBD1 (5 bases). The CDR3 consists of 16 residues. Germline V gives CDR1 SGHAT, CDR2 FQNNGV. V shed 8 bases and J shed 3 bases, with 22 bases lying between them. The CDR3 loop is CASRSGGGGGYTEAFF. In DNA form, the CDR3 reads TGTGCCAGCCGATCAGGAGGCGGGGGAGGTTACACTGAAGCTTTCTTT.

This clone was seen more than once but under ten times. The chain couples TRBV12-3 or TRBV12-4 to TRBJ1-4; no reliable D call. V dropped 4 bases and J dropped 11 bases, with 14 bases sitting between them. The CDR3 has 13 amino acids. CDR3 protein: CASSSTIGVKLFF. The CDR3 bases are TGTGCCAGCAGTTCAACAATCGGGGTGAAACTGTTTTTT.

The chain is built from TRBV28 and TRBJ1-2, with no clear D. The CDR3 has 12 amino acids. From germline, CDR1 is MDHEN and CDR2 SYDVKM. V shed 4 bases and J shed 1 base, with 4 bases lying between them. For the CDR3, the DNA is TGTGCCAGCAGTTCGAGTAACTATGGCTACACCTTC. It translates to CASSSSNYGYTF.

The V call is TRBV18, the J call TRBJ1-2; weak D call: TRBD1 (5 bases). CDR1 and CDR2 (germline): KGHSH, LQKENI. There are 15 residues in the CDR3. Trimming removed 2 bases from V and 5 bases from J, with 15 bases in between. CDR3 sequence: CASSPENQGGYGYTF. CDR3 coding DNA: TGTGCCAGCTCACCAGAGAATCAGGGAGGGTATGGCTACACCTTC.

The gene calls are TRBV6-2 or TRBV6-3 and TRBJ2-7; TRBD1 aligns across 7 bases. V was clipped by 0 bases and J by 6 bases; unmatched bases: 14. The CDR3 is 17 residues long. Germline V gene sequence: CDR1 MNHEY, CDR2 SVGEGT. DNA of the CDR3: TGTGCCAGCAGTTACTCTCGTCCGCGGACAGGCCTCGCCGAGCAGTACTTC. Translation gives CASSYSRPRTGLAEQYF.

The chain carries TRBV15 and TRBJ1-1; a weak D match, TRBD1 (5 bases). This CDR3 has 15 amino acids. V was pared by 0 bases and J by 5 bases, with 13 bases between. Germline-derived CDR1 and CDR2 are LNHNV and YYDKDF (reference sequence). Here the CDR3 DNA reads TGTGCCACCAGCAGAGATAGAGGGGTTGGGACTGAAGCTTTCTTT. Translated, it gives CATSRDRGVGTEAFF.

The V call is TRBV2, the J call TRBJ1-6, with D possibly TRBD1 on 6 matching bases. The CDR3 has 14 amino acids. V was shortened by 0 bases and J by 10 bases, with 10 bases between the two germline ends. Germline-derived CDR1 and CDR2 are SNHLY and FYNNEI. The CDR3 sequence: CASSEADRTSPLHF. The CDR3 coding sequence is TGTGCCAGCAGTGAAGCTGACAGGACATCACCCCTCCACTTT.

The CDR3 here is CASSSPGDLNTEAFF. Written as DNA, the CDR3 is TGTGCCAGCAGTTCCCCAGGGGATCTGAACACTGAAGCTTTCTTT. The chain carries TRBV6-5 and TRBJ1-1; a possible D gene is TRBD1 (6 bases). The CDR3 is 15 residues long. The ends were cut back, 4 bases at V and 0 bases at J, with 12 bases in the middle. The germline gives CDR1 MNHEY, CDR2 SVGAGI.

The genes are TRBV24-1 and TRBJ1-5, with TRBD1 identical over 7 bases. V gave up 4 bases and J gave up 2 bases; unmatched junction bases: 7. The CDR3 loop spans 16 amino acids. Germline loops: CDR1 KGHDR, CDR2 SFDVKD. The chain's CDR3 is CATSEPGQGGNQPQHF. The CDR3 nucleotides read TGTGCCACCAGTGAACCGGGCCAGGGGGGCAATCAGCCCCAGCATTTT.

This sequence joins TRBV30 and TRBJ1-6; 8 bases are a match to TRBD1. CDR3 length: 14 amino acids. Germline loops: CDR1 GTSNPN, CDR2 SVGIG (reference sequence). V was pared by 4 bases and J by 3 bases, with 2 bases of the junction left unmatched. The chain's CDR3 is CAWTGTGYNSPLHF. The CDR3 DNA follows: TGTGCCTGGACCGGGACAGGCTATAATTCACCCCTCCACTTT.

This clone was observed once. The chain employs TRBV19 and TRBJ2-3, with 11 positions matching TRBD2. V shed 6 bases, J shed 7 bases, and the junction held 12 bases outside the gene matches. This CDR3 comprises 16 residues. CDR1 is LNHDA, CDR2 SQIVND, per germline (reference sequence). The CDR3 is CASSTLAGERVYTQYF. For the CDR3, the DNA is TGTGCCAGTAGCACACTAGCGGGGGAGCGTGTGTATACGCAGTATTTT.

In nucleotides, the CDR3 is TGTGCCAGCAGTGACAAGGGGACAGGTCAGTACTTC. This codes for CASSDKGTGQYF. This chain connects TRBV28 to TRBJ2-7; TRBD1 matches at 8 bases. With 5 bases clipped from V and 10 bases from J, the junction kept 7 bases outside the gene matches. The length of the CDR3 is 12 residues. Germline V gene lookup returns CDR1 MDHEN and CDR2 SYDVKM.

The chain recombines TRBV19 with TRBJ1-3; possible D gene TRBD1, 6 bases. Germline lookup yields CDR1 LNHDA and CDR2 SQIVND (reference sequence). V lost 7 bases and J lost 1, with 11 bases in between. This CDR3 contains 14 residues. This CDR3 is CASTKGGSGNTIYF. CDR3 in DNA: TGTGCCAGTACAAAAGGGGGATCTGGAAACACCATATATTTT.

This clone was counted between two and nine times. J is TRBJ2-5 and V is TRBV12-5, with D possibly TRBD2 on 5 matching bases. Germline V gene data show CDR1 as LGHNT and CDR2 as FRNRAP. The CDR3 sequence is 10 residues long. Trimming left V 10 bases short and J 5 bases short, with 8 bases between. CDR3 loop: CATGMETQYF. The CDR3 DNA sequence: TGTGCTACGGGGATGGAGACCCAGTACTTC. The full variable domain, its missing parts supplied by reference TRBV12-5 and TRBJ2-5, is DARVTQTPRHKVTEMGQEVTMRCQPILGHNTVFWYRQTMMQGLELLAYFRNRAPLDDSGMPKDRFSAEMPDATLATLKIQPSEPRDSAVYFCATGMETQYFGPGTRLLVL.

The gene calls are TRBV3-1 (or the pseudogene TRBV3-2) and TRBJ1-5; 7 nucleotides match TRBD1. With V trimmed by 0 bases and J by 9 bases, 8 bases remained unmatched. Germline CDR1 LGHDT, CDR2 YNNKEL (reference sequence). The CDR3 covers 15 residues. The CDR3 loop is CASSQDAQGPRPQHF. CDR3 nucleotides: TGTGCCAGCAGCCAAGACGCACAGGGGCCTCGGCCCCAGCATTTT.

The chain links TRBV7-2 to TRBJ2-1; TRBD2 might be the D (7 bases). Trimming removed 1 base from V and 9 bases from J, with 19 bases in between. CDR1 is SGHTA and CDR2 is FQGNSA in the germline V gene. The CDR3 has 16 residues. The DNA of the CDR3 is TGTGCCAGCAGCTTAGGGGGGGGGCGTTTTTCAGGTGAGCAGTTCTTC. The encoded protein is CASSLGGGRFSGEQFF.

This sequence joins TRBV11-2 and TRBJ1-4, with a possible D match to TRBD1 (5 bases). The CDR3 extends over 15 amino acids. The germline V and J ends were trimmed by 5 bases and 1 base, with 11 bases remaining between them. Per germline, CDR1 SGHAT and CDR2 FQNNGV. This chain's CDR3 is CASSPGGLTNEKLFF. CDR3 bases: TGTGCCAGCAGCCCTGGGGGGTTAACTAATGAAAAACTGTTTTTT.

The chain is built from TRBV29-1 and TRBJ2-5, with 9 nucleotides matching TRBD1. Germline V lookup: CDR1 SQVTM, CDR2 ANQGSEA. The V and J ends lost 5 bases and 5 bases, in that order; junction bases with no gene match: 3. The CDR3 totals 12 residues. The CDR3 region has the DNA TGCAGCGTTACAGGGGGCTGGGAGACCCAGTACTTC. Amino acid sequence: CSVTGGWETQYF. Filled out from reference TRBV29-1 and TRBJ2-5, the complete variable domain reads SAVISQKPSRDICQRGTSLTIQCQVDSQVTMMFWYRQQPGQSLTLIATANQGSEATYESGFVIDKFPISRPNLTFSTLTVSNMSPEDSSIYLCSVTGGWETQYFGPGTRLLVL.

This sequence joins TRBV28 and TRBJ2-7; no firm D call. The V end lost 5 bases, the J end lost 0 bases, and 11 bases lay between the germline ends. Germline assignment: CDR1 MDHEN and CDR2 SYDVKM. The CDR3 contains 14 residues. In nucleotides, the CDR3 is TGTGCCAGCAGTCTCCGGCAGGACTCCTACGAGCAGTACTTC. Translated, it gives CASSLRQDSYEQYF.